This T cell receptor beta chain originates from a study of early T cells in non-severe SARS-CoV-2 infection. For the study at large: Sequencing targeted bulk RNA from unsorted whole blood, leaving chains unpaired. Whole-study results and caveats: Using VDJdb, the matching emphasized anti-spike CD8 responses while missing private and CD4 specificities.

Attachment of unique molecular identifiers to individual cDNA molecules was performed. TCRdb recomputed calls from the 5' RACE reads with MiXCR, one row per CDR3 protein. This sample has around 60,000 distinct CDR3 sequences, with 8% to 10% found just once. Germline CDR1 reads SQVTM; CDR2 reads ANQGSEA. The ends lost 7 bases at V and 5 bases at J; junction bases unmatched: 12. This CDR3 region has 14 residues. This clonotype has ten or more counts. Antigen unknown. The V and J genes are TRBV29-1 and TRBJ2-7; 9 bases fit TRBD1. This sequence originates from an adult who was a healthcare worker with PCR-confirmed SARS-CoV-2 infection or an uninfected control (not recorded which). The sample taken for sequencing was whole blood. CDR3 bases: TGCAGCGGACGAGTCGGACAGGGGAATAACGAGCAGTACTTC. Translation gives CSGRVGQGNNEQYF.